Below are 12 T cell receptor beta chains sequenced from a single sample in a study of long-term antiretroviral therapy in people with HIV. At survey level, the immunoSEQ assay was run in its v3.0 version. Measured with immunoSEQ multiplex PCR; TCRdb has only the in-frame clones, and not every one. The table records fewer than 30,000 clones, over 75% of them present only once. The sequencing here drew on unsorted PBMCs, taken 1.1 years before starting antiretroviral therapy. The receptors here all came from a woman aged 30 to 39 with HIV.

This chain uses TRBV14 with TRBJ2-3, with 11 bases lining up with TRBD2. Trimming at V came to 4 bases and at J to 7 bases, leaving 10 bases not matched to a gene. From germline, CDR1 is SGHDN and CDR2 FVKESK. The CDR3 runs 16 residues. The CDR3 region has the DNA TGTGCCAGCAGCCCCGGCGGTAGCGGGGGGGCTAATACGCAGTATTTT. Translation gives CASSPGGSGGANTQYF.

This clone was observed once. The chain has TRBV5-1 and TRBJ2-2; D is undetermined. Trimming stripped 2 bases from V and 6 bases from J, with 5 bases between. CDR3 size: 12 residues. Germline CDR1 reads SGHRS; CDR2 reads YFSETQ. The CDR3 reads CASSFPAGELFF. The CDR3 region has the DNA TGCGCCAGCAGCTTTCCCGCCGGGGAGCTGTTTTTT.

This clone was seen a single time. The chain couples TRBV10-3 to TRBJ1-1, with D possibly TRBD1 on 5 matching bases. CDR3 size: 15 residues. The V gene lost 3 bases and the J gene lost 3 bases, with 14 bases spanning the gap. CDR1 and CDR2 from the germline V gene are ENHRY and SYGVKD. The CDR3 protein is CAISDNGRAYTEAFF. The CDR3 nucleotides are TGTGCCATCAGTGATAACGGCAGGGCTTACACTGAAGCTTTCTTT.

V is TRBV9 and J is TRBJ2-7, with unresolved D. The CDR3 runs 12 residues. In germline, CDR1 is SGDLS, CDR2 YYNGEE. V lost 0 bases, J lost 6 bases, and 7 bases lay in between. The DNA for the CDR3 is TGTGCCAGCAGCGTAGGTATGGGCGAGCAGTACTTC. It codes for CASSVGMGEQYF.

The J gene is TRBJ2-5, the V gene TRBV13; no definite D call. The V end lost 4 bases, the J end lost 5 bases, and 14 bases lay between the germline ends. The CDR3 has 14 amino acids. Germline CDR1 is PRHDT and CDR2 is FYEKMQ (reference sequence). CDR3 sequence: CASSSKNAQETQYF. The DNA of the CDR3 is TGTGCCAGCAGCTCCAAAAACGCCCAGGAGACCCAGTACTTC. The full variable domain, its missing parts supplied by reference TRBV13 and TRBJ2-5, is AAGVIQSPRHLIKEKRETATLKCYPIPRHDTVYWYQQGPGQDPQFLISFYEKMQSDKGSIPDRFSAQQFSDYHSELNMSSLELGDSALYFCASSSKNAQETQYFGPGTRLLVL.

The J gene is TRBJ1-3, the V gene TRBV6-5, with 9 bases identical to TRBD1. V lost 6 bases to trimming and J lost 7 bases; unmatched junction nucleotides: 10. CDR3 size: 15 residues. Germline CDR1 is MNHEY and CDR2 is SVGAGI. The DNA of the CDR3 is TGTGCCAGCAGCACAGAGACAGGGGGTGGGAACACCATATATTTT. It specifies CASSTETGGGNTIYF.

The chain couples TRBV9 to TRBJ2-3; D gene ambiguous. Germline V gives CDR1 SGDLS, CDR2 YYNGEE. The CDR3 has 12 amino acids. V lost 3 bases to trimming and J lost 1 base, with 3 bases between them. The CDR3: CASSEGTDTQYF. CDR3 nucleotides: TGTGCCAGCAGCGAAGGCACAGATACGCAGTATTTT. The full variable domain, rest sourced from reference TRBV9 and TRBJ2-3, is DSGVTQTPKHLITATGQRVTLRCSPRSGDLSVYWYQQSLDQGLQFLIQYYNGEERAKGNILERFSAQQFPDLHSELNLSSLELGDSALYFCASSEGTDTQYFGPGTRLTVL.

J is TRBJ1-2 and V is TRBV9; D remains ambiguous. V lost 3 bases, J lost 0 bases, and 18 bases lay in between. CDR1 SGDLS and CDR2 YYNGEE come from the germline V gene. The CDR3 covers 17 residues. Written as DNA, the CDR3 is TGTGCCAGCAGCGGAAGAAGAGTGGAATCCCCTAACTATGGCTACACCTTC. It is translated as CASSGRRVESPNYGYTF.

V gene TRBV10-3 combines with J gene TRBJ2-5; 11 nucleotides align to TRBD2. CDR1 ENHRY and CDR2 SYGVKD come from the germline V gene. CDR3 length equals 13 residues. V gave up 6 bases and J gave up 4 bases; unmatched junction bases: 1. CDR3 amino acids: CAIRGTSGETQYF. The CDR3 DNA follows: TGTGCCATCAGGGGGACTAGCGGAGAGACCCAGTACTTC.

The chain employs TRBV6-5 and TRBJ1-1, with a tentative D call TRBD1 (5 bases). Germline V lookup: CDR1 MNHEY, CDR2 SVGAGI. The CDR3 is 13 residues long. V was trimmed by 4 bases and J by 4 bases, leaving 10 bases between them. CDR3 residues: CASSLQVRTEAFF. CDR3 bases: TGTGCCAGCAGTTTACAGGTCCGCACTGAAGCTTTCTTT.

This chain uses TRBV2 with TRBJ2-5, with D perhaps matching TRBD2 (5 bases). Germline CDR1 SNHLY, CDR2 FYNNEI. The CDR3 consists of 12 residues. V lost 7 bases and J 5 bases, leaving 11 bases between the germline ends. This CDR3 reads CASKDYRETQYF. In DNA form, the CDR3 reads TGTGCCAGCAAAGACTACCGGGAGACCCAGTACTTC.

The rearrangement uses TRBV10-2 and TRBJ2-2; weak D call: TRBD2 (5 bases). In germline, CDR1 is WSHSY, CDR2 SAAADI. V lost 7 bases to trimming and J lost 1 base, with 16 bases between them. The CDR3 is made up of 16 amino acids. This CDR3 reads CASKGVGMRNTGELFF. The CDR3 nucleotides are TGCGCCAGCAAGGGAGTTGGGATGAGGAACACCGGGGAGCTGTTTTTT.